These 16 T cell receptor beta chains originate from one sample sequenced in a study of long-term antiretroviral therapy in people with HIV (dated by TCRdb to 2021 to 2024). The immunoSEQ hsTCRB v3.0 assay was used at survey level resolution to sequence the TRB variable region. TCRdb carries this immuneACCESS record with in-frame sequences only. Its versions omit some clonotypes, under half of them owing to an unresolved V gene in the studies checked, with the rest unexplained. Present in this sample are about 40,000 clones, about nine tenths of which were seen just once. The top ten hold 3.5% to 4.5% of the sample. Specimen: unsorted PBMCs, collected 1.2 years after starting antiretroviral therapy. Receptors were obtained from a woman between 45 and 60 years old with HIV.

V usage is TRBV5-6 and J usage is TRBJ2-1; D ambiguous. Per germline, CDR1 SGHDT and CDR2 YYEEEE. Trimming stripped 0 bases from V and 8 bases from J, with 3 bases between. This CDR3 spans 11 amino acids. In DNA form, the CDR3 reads TGTGCCAGCAGCTTGGAGTATGAGCAGTTCTTC. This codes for CASSLEYEQFF.

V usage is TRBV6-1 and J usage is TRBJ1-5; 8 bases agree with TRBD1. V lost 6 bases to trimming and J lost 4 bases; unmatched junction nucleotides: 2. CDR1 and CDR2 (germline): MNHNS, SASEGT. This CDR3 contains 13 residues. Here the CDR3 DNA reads TGTGCCAGCAGAGGGGACAGGAATCAGCCCCAGCATTTT. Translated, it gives CASRGDRNQPQHF.

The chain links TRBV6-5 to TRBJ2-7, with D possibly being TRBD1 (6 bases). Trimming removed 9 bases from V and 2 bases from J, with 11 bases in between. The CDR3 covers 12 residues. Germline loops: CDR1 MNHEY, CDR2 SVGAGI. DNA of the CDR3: TGTGCCAGTACGGGACAAACCTACGAGCAGTACTTC. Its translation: CASTGQTYEQYF.

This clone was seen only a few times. CDR3 bases: TGTGCCAGCAGCTTAGCAACAGGGGGCTCTGGCTACACCTTC. It translates to CASSLATGGSGYTF. This chain uses TRBV11-2 with TRBJ1-2, with 9 bases lining up with TRBD1. This CDR3 region has 14 residues. Germline values: CDR1 SGHAT, CDR2 FQNNGV. V shed 1 base, J shed 7 bases, and the junction held 4 bases outside the gene matches.

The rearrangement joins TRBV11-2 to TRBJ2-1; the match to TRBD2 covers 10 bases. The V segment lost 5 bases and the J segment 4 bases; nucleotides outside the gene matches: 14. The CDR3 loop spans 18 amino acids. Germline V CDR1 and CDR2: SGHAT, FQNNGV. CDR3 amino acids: CASSVAAGAGGRYNEQFF. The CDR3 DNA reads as TGTGCCAGCAGCGTCGCGGCGGGAGCGGGGGGGCGTTACAATGAGCAGTTCTTC.

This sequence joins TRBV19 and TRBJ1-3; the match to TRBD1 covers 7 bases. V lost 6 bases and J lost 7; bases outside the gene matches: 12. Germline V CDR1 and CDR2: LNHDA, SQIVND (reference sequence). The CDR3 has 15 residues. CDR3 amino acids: CASSVFYRGGNTIYF. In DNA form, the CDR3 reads TGTGCCAGTAGCGTCTTCTACAGGGGAGGCAACACCATATATTTT.

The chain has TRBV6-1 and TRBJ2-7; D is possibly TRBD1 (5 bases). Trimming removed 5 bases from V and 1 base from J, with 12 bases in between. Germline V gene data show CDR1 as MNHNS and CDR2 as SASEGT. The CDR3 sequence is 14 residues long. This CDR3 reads CASSPETESYEQYF. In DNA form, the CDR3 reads TGTGCCAGCAGTCCTGAGACAGAATCCTACGAGCAGTACTTC.

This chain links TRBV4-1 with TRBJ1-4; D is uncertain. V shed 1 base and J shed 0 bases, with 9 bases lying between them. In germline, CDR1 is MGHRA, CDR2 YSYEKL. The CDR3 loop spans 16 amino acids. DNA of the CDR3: TGCGCCAGCAGCCAAGGACCTACTGCAACTAATGAAAAACTGTTTTTT. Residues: CASSQGPTATNEKLFF.

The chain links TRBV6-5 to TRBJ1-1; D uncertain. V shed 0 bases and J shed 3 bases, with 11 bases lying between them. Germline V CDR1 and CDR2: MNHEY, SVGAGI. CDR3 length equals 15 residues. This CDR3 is CASSYSRGSHTEAFF. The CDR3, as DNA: TGTGCCAGCAGTTACTCGAGAGGGTCCCACACTGAAGCTTTCTTT.

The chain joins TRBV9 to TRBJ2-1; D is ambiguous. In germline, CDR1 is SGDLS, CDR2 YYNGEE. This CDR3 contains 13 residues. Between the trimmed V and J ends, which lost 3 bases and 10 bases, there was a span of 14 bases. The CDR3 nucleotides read TGTGCCAGCAGCGCTATCTCCCTAGAGGAGCAGTTCTTC. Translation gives CASSAISLEEQFF.

CDR3 sequence reads: CASRLVLGTEQYF. CDR3 DNA: TGCGCCAGCAGACTTGTACTGGGTACCGAGCAGTACTTC. The chain has TRBV5-1 and TRBJ2-7; no clear D. Germline V gives CDR1 SGHRS, CDR2 YFSETQ. This CDR3 contains 13 residues. Trimming took 5 bases from V and 6 from J, leaving 15 bases between them. Drawing the rest from reference TRBV5-1 and TRBJ2-7, the complete variable domain is KAGVTQTPRYLIKTRGQQVTLSCSPISGHRSVSWYQQTPGQGLQFLFEYFSETQRNKGNFPGRFSGRQFSNSRSEMNVSTLELGDSALYLCASRLVLGTEQYFGPGTRLTVT.

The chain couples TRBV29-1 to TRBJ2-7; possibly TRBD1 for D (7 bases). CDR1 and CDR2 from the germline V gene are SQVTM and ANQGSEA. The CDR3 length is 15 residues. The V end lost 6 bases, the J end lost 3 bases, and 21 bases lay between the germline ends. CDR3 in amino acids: CSVPHPAGGIYEQYF. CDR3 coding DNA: TGCAGCGTCCCTCACCCGGCAGGGGGGATCTACGAGCAGTACTTC.

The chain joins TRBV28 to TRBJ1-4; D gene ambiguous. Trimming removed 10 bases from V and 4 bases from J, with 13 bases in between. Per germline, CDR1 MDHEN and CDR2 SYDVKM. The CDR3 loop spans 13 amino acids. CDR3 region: CAITDGNNEKLFF. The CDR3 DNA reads TGTGCCATCACGGACGGAAATAATGAAAAACTGTTTTTT.

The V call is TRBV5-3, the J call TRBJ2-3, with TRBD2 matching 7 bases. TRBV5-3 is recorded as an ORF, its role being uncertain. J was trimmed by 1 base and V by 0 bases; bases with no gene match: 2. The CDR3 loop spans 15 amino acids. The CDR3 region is CARSLELACTDTQYF. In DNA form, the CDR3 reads TGTGCCAGAAGCTTGGAACTAGCGTGCACAGATACGCAGTATTTT.

This CDR3 is CASSLEGTGISDTQYF. The CDR3 coding sequence is TGTGCCAGCAGCTTAGAGGGGACAGGGATCTCAGATACGCAGTATTTT. This chain uses TRBV11-3 with TRBJ2-3; 9 nucleotides match TRBD1. This CDR3 has 16 amino acids. Germline CDR1 is SGHNT and CDR2 is YENEEA. The trim removed 0 bases at V and 4 bases at J, leaving 5 bases unmatched.

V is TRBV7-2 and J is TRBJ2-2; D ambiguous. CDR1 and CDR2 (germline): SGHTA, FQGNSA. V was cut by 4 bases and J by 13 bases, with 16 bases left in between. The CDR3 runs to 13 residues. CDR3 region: CASSYAGPPGLFF. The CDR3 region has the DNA TGTGCCAGCAGCTATGCAGGTCCTCCGGGGCTGTTTTTT.